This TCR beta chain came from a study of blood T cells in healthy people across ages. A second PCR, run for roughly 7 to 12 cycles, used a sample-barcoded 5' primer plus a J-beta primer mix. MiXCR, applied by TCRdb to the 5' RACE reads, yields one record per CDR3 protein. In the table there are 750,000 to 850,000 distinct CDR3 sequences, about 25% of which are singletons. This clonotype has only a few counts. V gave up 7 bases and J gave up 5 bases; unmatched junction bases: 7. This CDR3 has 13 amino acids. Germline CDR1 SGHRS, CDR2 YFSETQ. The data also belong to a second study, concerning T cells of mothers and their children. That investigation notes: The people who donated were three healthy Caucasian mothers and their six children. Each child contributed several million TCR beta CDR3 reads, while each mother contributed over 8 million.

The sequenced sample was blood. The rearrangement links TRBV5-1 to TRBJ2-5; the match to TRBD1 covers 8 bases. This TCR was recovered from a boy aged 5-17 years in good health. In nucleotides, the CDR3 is TGCGCCAGCGTCGGACAGGGAACGGAGACCCAGTACTTC. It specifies CASVGQGTETQYF.